The present T cell receptor beta chain was sequenced within a study of Ad26.COV2.S vaccination and SARS-CoV-2 variants. A note on this clone: Its antigen is not known.

The treatment was: some 20 received Ad26.COV2.S at low or high dose, single or two shots; about 5 received placebo; per-sample allocation not given. Day 63 following the first vaccine or placebo injection was when the samples were taken. Study-wide results and limits: The authors reported substantial breadth in spike-specific CD8+ and CD4+ T cell responses after vaccination.

This CDR3 contains 12 residues. Per germline, CDR1 SGHTA and CDR2 FQGTGA. Losses at the gene ends were 1 base for V and 13 bases for J; bases not matched to a gene: 3. Data came from immunoSEQ multiplex PCR; TCRdb stores just in-frame clones and leaves some out. The table lists some 290,000 clones, around 83% of them singletons, with 1.9% in the top ten. The sample consisted of peripheral blood, taken in a trial of Ad26.COV2.S vaccine versus placebo. The clonotype comes from a person aged 18-60 years who received the Ad26.COV2.S COVID-19 vaccine or a placebo. This chain joins TRBV7-3 and TRBJ2-1; 8 bases agree with TRBD1. The CDR3 loop is CASSLNGQGQFF. DNA of the CDR3: TGTGCCAGCAGCTTAAACGGACAGGGACAGTTCTTC.